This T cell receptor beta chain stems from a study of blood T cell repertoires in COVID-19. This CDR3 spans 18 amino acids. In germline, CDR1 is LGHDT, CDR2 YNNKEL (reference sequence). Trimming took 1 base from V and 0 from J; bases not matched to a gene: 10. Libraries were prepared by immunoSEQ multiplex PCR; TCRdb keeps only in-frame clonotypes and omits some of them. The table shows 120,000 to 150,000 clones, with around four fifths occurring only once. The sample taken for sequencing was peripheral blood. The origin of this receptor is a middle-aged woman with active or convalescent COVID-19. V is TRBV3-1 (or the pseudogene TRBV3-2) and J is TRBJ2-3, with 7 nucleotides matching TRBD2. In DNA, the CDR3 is TGTGCCAGCAGCCAAGCAAGATCTAGCGGACCTAGCACAGATACGCAGTATTTT. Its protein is CASSQARSSGPSTDTQYF.